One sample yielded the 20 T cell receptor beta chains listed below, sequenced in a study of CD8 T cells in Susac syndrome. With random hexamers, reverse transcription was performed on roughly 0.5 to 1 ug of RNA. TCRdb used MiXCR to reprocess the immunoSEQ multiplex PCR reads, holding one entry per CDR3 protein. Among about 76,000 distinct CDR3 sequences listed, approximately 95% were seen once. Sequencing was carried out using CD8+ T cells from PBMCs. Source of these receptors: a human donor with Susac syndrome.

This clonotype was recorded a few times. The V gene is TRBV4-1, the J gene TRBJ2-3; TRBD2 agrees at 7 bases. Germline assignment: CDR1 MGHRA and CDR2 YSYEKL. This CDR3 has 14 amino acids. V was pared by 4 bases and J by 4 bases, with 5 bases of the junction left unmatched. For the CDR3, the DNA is TGCGCCAGCAGCCCCCGTGGGGGGGCAGATACGCAGTATTTT. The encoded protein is CASSPRGGADTQYF.

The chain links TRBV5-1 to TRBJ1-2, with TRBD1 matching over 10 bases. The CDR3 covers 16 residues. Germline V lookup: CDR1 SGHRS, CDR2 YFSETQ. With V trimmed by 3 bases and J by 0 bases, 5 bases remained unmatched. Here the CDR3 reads CASSSGTGVTNYGYTF. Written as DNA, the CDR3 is TGCGCCAGCAGCTCCGGGACAGGGGTTACTAACTATGGCTACACCTTC. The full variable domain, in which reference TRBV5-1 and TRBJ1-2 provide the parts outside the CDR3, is KAGVTQTPRYLIKTRGQQVTLSCSPISGHRSVSWYQQTPGQGLQFLFEYFSETQRNKGNFPGRFSGRQFSNSRSEMNVSTLELGDSALYLCASSSGTGVTNYGYTFGSGTRLTVV.

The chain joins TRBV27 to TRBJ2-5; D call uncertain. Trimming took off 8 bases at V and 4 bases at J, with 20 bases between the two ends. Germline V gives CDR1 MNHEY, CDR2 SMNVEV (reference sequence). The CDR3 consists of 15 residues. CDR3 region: CASQAQPKRGETQYF. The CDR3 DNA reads TGTGCCAGCCAGGCACAGCCCAAACGCGGAGAGACCCAGTACTTC.

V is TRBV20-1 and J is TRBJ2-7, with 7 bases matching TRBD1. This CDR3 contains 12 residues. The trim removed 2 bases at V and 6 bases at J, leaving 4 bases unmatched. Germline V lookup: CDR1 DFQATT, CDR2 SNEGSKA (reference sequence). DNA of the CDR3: TGCAGTGCTAGAAGACAGGGTGCCGAGCAGTACTTC. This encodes CSARRQGAEQYF.

CDR3 nucleotides: TGCGCCAGCAGCCTCGGACTAGCAGATACGCAGTATTTT. Translation gives CASSLGLADTQYF. The V call is TRBV5-1, the J call TRBJ2-3; 7 bases line up with TRBD2. The CDR3 contains 13 residues. CDR1 SGHRS and CDR2 YFSETQ come from the germline V gene. J lost 4 bases, V lost 4 bases, and 3 bases had no gene match. The variable domain in full, completed from reference TRBV5-1 and TRBJ2-3, reads KAGVTQTPRYLIKTRGQQVTLSCSPISGHRSVSWYQQTPGQGLQFLFEYFSETQRNKGNFPGRFSGRQFSNSRSEMNVSTLELGDSALYLCASSLGLADTQYFGPGTRLTVL.

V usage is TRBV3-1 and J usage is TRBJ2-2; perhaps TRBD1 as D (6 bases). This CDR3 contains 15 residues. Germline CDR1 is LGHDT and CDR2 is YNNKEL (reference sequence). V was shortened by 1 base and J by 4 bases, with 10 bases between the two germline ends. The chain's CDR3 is CASSQAGVSTGELFF. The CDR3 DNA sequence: TGTGCCAGCAGCCAAGCAGGGGTAAGCACCGGGGAGCTGTTTTTT.

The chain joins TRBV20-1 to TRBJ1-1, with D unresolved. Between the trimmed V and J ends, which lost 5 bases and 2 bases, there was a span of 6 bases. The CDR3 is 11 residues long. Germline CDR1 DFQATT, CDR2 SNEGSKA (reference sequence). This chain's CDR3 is CSAQLNTEAFF. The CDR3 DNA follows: TGCAGTGCTCAGTTAAACACTGAAGCTTTCTTT.

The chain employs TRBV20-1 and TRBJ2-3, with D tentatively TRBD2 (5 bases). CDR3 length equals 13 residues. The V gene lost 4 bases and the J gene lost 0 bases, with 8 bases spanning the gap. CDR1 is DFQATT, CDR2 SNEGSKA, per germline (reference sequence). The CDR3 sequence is CSATGSSTDTQYF. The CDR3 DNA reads TGCAGTGCTACGGGGTCTAGCACAGATACGCAGTATTTT.

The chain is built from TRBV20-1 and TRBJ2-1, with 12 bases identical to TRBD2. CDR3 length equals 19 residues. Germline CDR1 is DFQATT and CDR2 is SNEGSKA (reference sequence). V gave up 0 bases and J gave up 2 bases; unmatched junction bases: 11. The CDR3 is CSARDLLAGGPGTYNEQFF. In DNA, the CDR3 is TGCAGTGCTAGAGATCTCCTAGCGGGAGGGCCGGGGACCTACAATGAGCAGTTCTTC.

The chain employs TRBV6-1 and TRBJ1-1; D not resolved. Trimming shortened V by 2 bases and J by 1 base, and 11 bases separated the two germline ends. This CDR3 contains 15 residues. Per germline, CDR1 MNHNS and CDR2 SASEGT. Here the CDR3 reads CASSEKRAPNTEAFF. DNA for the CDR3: TGTGCCAGCAGTGAAAAACGGGCGCCGAACACTGAAGCTTTCTTT.

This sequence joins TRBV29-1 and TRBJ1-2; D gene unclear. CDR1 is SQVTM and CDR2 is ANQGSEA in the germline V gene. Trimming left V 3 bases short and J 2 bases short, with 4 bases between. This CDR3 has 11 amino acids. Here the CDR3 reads CSVDSNYGYTF. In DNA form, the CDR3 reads TGCAGCGTTGATTCAAACTATGGCTACACCTTC. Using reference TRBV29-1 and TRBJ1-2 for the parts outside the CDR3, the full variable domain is SAVISQKPSRDICQRGTSLTIQCQVDSQVTMMFWYRQQPGQSLTLIATANQGSEATYESGFVIDKFPISRPNLTFSTLTVSNMSPEDSSIYLCSVDSNYGYTFGSGTRLTVV.

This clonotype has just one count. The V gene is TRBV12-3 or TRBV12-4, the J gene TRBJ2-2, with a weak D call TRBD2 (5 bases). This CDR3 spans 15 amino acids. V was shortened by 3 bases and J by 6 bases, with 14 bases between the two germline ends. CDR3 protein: CASSFGQLRAGELFF. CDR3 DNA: TGTGCCAGCAGTTTCGGTCAGCTGCGGGCCGGGGAGCTGTTTTTT.

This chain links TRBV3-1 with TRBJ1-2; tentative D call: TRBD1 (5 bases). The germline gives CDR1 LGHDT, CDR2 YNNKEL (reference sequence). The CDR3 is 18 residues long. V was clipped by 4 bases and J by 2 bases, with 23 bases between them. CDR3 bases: TGTGCCAGCAGCCGCTCAACAGGAGCCAGACTTAACAACTATGGCTACACCTTC. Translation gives CASSRSTGARLNNYGYTF.

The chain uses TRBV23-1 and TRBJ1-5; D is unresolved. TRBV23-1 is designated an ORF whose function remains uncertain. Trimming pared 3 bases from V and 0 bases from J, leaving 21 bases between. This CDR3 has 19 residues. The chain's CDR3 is CASSQPNPRPVYSNQPQHF. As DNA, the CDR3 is TGCGCCAGCAGTCAGCCCAACCCCCGTCCTGTTTATAGCAATCAGCCCCAGCATTTT.

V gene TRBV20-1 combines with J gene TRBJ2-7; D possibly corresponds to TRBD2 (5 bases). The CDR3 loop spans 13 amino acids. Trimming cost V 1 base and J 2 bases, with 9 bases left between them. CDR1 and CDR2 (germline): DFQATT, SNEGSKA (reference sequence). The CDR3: CSARVPGAYEQYF. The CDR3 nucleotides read TGCAGTGCTAGAGTACCCGGGGCCTACGAGCAGTACTTC.

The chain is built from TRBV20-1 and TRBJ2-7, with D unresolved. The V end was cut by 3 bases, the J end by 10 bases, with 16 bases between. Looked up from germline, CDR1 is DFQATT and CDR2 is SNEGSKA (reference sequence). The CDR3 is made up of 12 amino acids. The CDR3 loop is CSASLALIRQYF. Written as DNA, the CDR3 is TGCAGTGCTAGTTTGGCCTTAATCCGACAGTACTTC.

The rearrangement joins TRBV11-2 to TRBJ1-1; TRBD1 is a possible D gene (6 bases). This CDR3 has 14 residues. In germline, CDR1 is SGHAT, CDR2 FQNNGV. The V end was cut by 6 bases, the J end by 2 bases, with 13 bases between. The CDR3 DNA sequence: TGTGCCAGCAGATCACCGGGACAAAACACTGAAGCTTTCTTT. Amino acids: CASRSPGQNTEAFF.

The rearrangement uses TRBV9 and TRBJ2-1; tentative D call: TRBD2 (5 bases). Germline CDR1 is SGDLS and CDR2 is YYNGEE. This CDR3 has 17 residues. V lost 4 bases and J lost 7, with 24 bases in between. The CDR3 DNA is TGTGCCAGCAGCCCACCCCCGGAGGTTAGAGGGCTAAATGAGCAGTTCTTC. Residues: CASSPPPEVRGLNEQFF.

The CDR3 reads CASSLERGGIRTEAFF. CDR3 coding DNA: TGCGCCAGCAGCTTGGAGAGGGGCGGAATCAGGACTGAAGCTTTCTTT. The chain uses TRBV5-1 and TRBJ1-1, with D perhaps matching TRBD1 (5 bases). The CDR3 has 16 amino acids. Trimming took 0 bases from V and 5 from J, leaving 17 bases between them. Germline assignment: CDR1 SGHRS and CDR2 YFSETQ.

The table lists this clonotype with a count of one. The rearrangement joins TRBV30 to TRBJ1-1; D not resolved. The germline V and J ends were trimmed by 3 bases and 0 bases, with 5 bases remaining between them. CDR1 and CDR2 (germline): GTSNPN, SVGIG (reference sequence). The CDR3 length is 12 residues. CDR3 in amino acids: CAWRRLNTEAFF. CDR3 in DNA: TGTGCCTGGAGAAGGTTGAACACTGAAGCTTTCTTT. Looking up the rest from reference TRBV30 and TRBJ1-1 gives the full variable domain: SQTIHQWPATLVQPVGSPLSLECTVEGTSNPNLYWYRQAAGRGLQLLFYSVGIGQISSEVPQNLSASRPQDRQFILSSKKLLLSDSGFYLCAWRRLNTEAFFGQGTRLTVV.